One T cell receptor (beta chain) is described in this entry. The data are from a study of CD8 T cells in Susac syndrome. V was cut by 5 bases and J by 0 bases, with 16 bases left in between. CDR1 and CDR2 (germline): DFQATT, SNEGSKA (reference sequence). This CDR3 region has 15 residues. RNA, at about 0.45 to 1 ug, was reverse transcribed with random hexamers. Across 54 Vbeta and 13 Jbeta, immunoSEQ multiplex PCR amplified TCR beta CDR3. TCRdb reanalysed the immunoSEQ multiplex PCR reads using MiXCR and keeps one entry per CDR3 protein. Of fewer than 150,000 distinct CDR3 sequences listed, 85% to 95% are singletons.

The genes are TRBV20-1 and TRBJ2-5; tentatively, D is TRBD1 (5 bases). This TCR was recovered from a human donor with multiple sclerosis. The material sequenced was CD4+ T cells from PBMCs. This CDR3 reads CSAPLSLGDQETQYF. The DNA for the CDR3 is TGCAGTGCTCCCCTATCCTTAGGGGACCAAGAGACCCAGTACTTC.